This record looks at one TCR beta chain sequence and its context. As yet, its antigen is unknown. An end of the junction differs from the germline gene, which may be a read error. The approximately 17-34 mg bulk tissue piece was not sorted before simultaneous RNA and DNA extraction. Cases comprised patients with primary liver carcinoma who received surgical resection. This sample was taken from a study of tumor-infiltrating lymphocytes in primary liver carcinoma. Study-level results: Between tumor regions, pairs overlapped more than tumor-adjacent and tumor-blood pairs did.

The CDR3 loop spans 14 amino acids. Looked up from germline, CDR1 is SGHAT and CDR2 is FQNNGV. TCR beta cDNA was prepared out of roughly 450 ng total RNA by means of a constant-region primer. What produced the TCR beta libraries was three nested multiplex PCR rounds using slightly modified ARM-PCR. Rounds one and two of PCR, each of 10 cycles, were primed with TRBV1-TRBV30 forward primers and a C-beta reverse primer. TCRdb processed the multiplex PCR reads anew with MiXCR; each CDR3 protein has one entry. The sample carries about 99,000 distinct CDR3 sequences, around 63% recorded once. The rearrangement links TRBV11-2 to TRBJ2-5; a weak D match, TRBD2 (6 bases). The specimen was liver tumor tissue from sampling region 5. Regarding subset: tumor region T5, tumor centre. The clonotype was recovered from a woman in her fifties or sixties with primary liver carcinoma and hepatitis B virus infection. CDR3 bases: TGTGCCAGCAGCTCCACCGGCGGGATAGAGGCCCAGCACTTC. Protein sequence: CASSSTGGIEAQHF. Full variable domain (rest looked up from reference TRBV11-2 and TRBJ2-5): EAGVAQSPRYKIIEKRQSVAFWCNPISGHATLYWYQQILGQGPKLLIQFQNNGVVDDSQLPKDRFSAERLKGVDSTLKIQPAKLEDSAVYLCASSSTGGIEAQHFGPGTRLLVL.